The clone carrying this TCR beta chain was counted between two and nine times. The record originates from a study of T-cell reconstitution after alpha-beta-depleted transplantation in children. Germline CDR1 is SGHTA and CDR2 is FQGNSA. This CDR3 contains 16 residues. Trimming removed 5 bases at V and 1 base at J, with 14 bases between. During its preparation, the TCRbeta library received unique molecular identifiers. TCRdb recomputed calls from the PCR reads with MiXCR, one row per CDR3 protein. The top ten clones hold over 9% of a sample with around 250,000 distinct CDR3 sequences, 9.9% of them seen once.

V is TRBV7-2 and J is TRBJ2-2; perhaps D is TRBD1 or TRBD2 (6 bases each). The sequencing here drew on PBMCs from the stem cell graft donor, taken from the stem cell graft. This receptor was obtained from a human donor who donated a stem cell graft to a child with SCID. The CDR3 loop reads CASSGGTRMNTGELFF. CDR3 nucleotides: TGTGCCAGCAGCGGGGGGACACGCATGAACACCGGGGAGCTGTTTTTT.